This record looks at one TCR beta chain sequence and its context. Its target is not known. Libraries were prepared by immunoSEQ multiplex PCR; TCRdb keeps only in-frame clonotypes and omits some of them. This table has about 67,000 clones, about 85% appearing once. This sample was included in a study of OX40 agonist ivuxolimab in advanced cancers. Background on the study: The patients received ivuxolimab by intravenous route every 2 weeks at 0.01 to 10 mg/kg.

The study, taken as a whole, reports: Dosing at 0.1 to 3.0 mg/kg was accompanied by clonal expansion of CD4+ and CD8+ blood T cells by week 6.

The TCR sequence derives from an adult with an advanced solid tumor such as melanoma, head and neck, liver or kidney cancer. The sample was CD4+ or CD8+ T cells sorted from blood, taken in a trial of the OX40 agonist ivuxolimab.

CDR3 in DNA: TGTGCCAGCAGACTAGCGGGAGGAATGTCCTACAATGAGCAGTTCTTC. This codes for CASRLAGGMSYNEQFF. The chain links TRBV4-2 to TRBJ2-1, with TRBD2 identical over 12 bases. The CDR3 is made up of 16 amino acids. Trimming removed 6 bases from V and 1 base from J; junction bases left unmatched: 4. Germline-derived CDR1 and CDR2 are LGHNA and YNFKEQ.